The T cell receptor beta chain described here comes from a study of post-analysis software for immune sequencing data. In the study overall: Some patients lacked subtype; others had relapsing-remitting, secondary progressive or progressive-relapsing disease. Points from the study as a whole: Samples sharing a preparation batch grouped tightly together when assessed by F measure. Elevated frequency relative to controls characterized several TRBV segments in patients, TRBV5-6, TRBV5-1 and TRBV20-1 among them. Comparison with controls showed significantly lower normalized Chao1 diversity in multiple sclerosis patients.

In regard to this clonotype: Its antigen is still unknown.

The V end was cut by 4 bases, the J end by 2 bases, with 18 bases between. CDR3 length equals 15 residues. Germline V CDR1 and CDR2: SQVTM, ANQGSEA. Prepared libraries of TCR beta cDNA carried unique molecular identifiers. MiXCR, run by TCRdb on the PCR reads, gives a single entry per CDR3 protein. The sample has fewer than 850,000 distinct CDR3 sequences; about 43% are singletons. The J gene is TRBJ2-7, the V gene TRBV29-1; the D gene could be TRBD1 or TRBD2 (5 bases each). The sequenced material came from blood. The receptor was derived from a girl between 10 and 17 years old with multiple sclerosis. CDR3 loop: CSVVPTAGLPYEQYF. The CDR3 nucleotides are TGCAGCGTTGTCCCGACAGCCGGACTTCCCTACGAGCAGTACTTC.